This record concerns one TCR beta chain sequence. Its antigen remains unknown. Confetti depigmentation, marking active vitiligo, was absent in these patients. The germline V gene encodes CDR1 MGHRA and CDR2 YSYEKL. V was clipped by 4 bases and J by 7 bases; unmatched bases: 5. The CDR3 length is 15 residues. This sample stems from a study of resident and recirculating memory T cells in vitiligo. Study at large: Shave-biopsy epidermis from lesional and nonlesional skin was sequenced alongside PBMCs. The samples were homogenized without cell sorting before genomic DNA extraction. General study findings and limits: No unique dominant TCR clone was found in vitiligo lesions.

Using immunoSEQ multiplex PCR, the repertoire was profiled, and TCRdb retains in-frame clones only, with some absent. The sample comprises around 70,000 clones, roughly 92% of which are singletons, and around 4.9% rests with the top ten. Sequenced input: blood. The V and J genes are TRBV4-1 and TRBJ1-6; TRBD1 matches at 9 bases. This TCR was sampled from a male donor with vitiligo. The CDR3 region has the DNA TGCGCCAGCAGCCCGCCGACAGGGGGGAATTCACCCCTCCACTTT. Translation: CASSPPTGGNSPLHF.